The 29 T cell receptor beta chains given below trace back to one sample, sequenced in a study of T cell responses to AZD1222 COVID-19 vaccine. Measured with immunoSEQ multiplex PCR; TCRdb has only the in-frame clones, and not every one. Of some 150,000 clones listed, around 93% are singletons. Sequenced material: peripheral blood, taken on day 0 of AZD1222 vaccination. These receptors were collected from an adult in good health.

The rearrangement uses TRBV5-4 and TRBJ1-1, with a weak D call TRBD1 (6 bases). Per the germline V gene, CDR1 is SGHNT and CDR2 is YYREEE (reference sequence). The CDR3 length is 14 residues. V lost 5 bases and J 5 bases, leaving 16 bases between the germline ends. CDR3 amino acids: CASSPIRGETEAFF. The CDR3 nucleotides are TGTGCCAGCAGTCCCATTAGGGGGGAAACTGAAGCTTTCTTT.

This rearrangement joins TRBV5-1 to TRBJ2-2, with TRBD2 matching 8 bases. The CDR3 has 17 amino acids. Germline CDR1 is SGHRS and CDR2 is YFSETQ. The V gene end was trimmed by 3 bases and the J gene end by 3 bases; junction bases not matched to a gene: 10. CDR3 sequence: CASSSPGGVLDTGELFF. The CDR3 coding sequence is TGCGCCAGCAGCTCCCCGGGGGGGGTTCTGGACACCGGGGAGCTGTTTTTT.

V gene TRBV30 combines with J gene TRBJ1-1; D is unclear. Per the germline V gene, CDR1 is GTSNPN and CDR2 is SVGIG (reference sequence). The CDR3 contains 14 residues. The V gene lost 0 bases and the J gene lost 4 bases, with 12 bases spanning the gap. The CDR3 is CAWSVEKVSTEAFF. The CDR3 nucleotides are TGTGCCTGGAGTGTGGAAAAAGTTTCCACTGAAGCTTTCTTT.

In nucleotides, the CDR3 is TGCAGCGTACGACTGGACACTGAAGCTTTCTTT. Translated: CSVRLDTEAFF. V and J are TRBV29-1 and TRBJ1-1; D is unresolved. The length of the CDR3 is 11 residues. The germline CDR1 and CDR2 sequences are SQVTM and ANQGSEA. With 6 bases removed from V and 3 bases from J, the gap between germline ends came to 8 bases.

This chain links TRBV7-9 with TRBJ1-2; no firm D call. The CDR3 spans 13 residues. Germline V gene data show CDR1 as SEHNR and CDR2 as FQNEAQ (reference sequence). Trimming took off 1 base at V and 2 bases at J, with 5 bases between the two ends. CDR3 sequence reads: CASSLGVNYGYTF. The CDR3 DNA sequence: TGTGCCAGCAGCTTAGGAGTCAACTATGGCTACACCTTC.

J is TRBJ1-2 and V is TRBV16; no definite D call. CDR3 length equals 15 residues. CDR1 is KGHSY and CDR2 is FQNENV in the germline V gene. V shed 0 bases and J shed 0 bases, with 8 bases lying between them. CDR3 nucleotide sequence: TGTGCCAGCAGCCAATCGTCTGGAGCTAACTATGGCTACACCTTC. This codes for CASSQSSGANYGYTF.

This clone came up once. The genes are TRBV5-1 and TRBJ2-1, with a weak D call TRBD1 (6 bases). V gave up 4 bases and J gave up 4 bases, with 12 bases separating them. From germline, CDR1 is SGHRS and CDR2 YFSETQ. The CDR3 length is 14 residues. For the CDR3, the DNA is TGCGCCAGCAGCCAAGGACAGACTTACAATGAGCAGTTCTTC. This sequence encodes CASSQGQTYNEQFF.

The chain is built from TRBV6-5 and TRBJ1-2, with a tentative D call TRBD1 (6 bases). The V gene lost 6 bases and the J gene lost 3 bases, with 17 bases spanning the gap. Per germline, CDR1 MNHEY and CDR2 SVGAGI. The CDR3 runs 15 residues. The CDR3 protein is CASRPTGISDYGYTF. The CDR3 DNA follows: TGTGCCAGCAGACCCACAGGGATCTCGGACTATGGCTACACCTTC.

This clone was seen once. The V call is TRBV18, the J call TRBJ1-1; a possible D gene is TRBD1 (5 bases). Trimming left V 3 bases short and J 1 base short, with 9 bases between. Germline CDR1 and CDR2: KGHSH and LQKENI. The CDR3 contains 14 residues. CDR3 nucleotide sequence: TGTGCCAGCTCACCCTTAGACAGGAACACTGAAGCTTTCTTT. This encodes CASSPLDRNTEAFF.

The chain couples TRBV19 to TRBJ1-5; no clear D. The CDR3 consists of 13 residues. Germline V gives CDR1 LNHDA, CDR2 SQIVND (reference sequence). Trimming left V 0 bases short and J 7 bases short, with 7 bases between. CDR3 in amino acids: CASSIDMAQPQHF. CDR3 bases: TGTGCCAGTAGTATAGATATGGCACAGCCCCAGCATTTT.

V usage is TRBV12-3 or TRBV12-4 and J usage is TRBJ2-1; D possibly corresponds to TRBD1 (5 bases). This CDR3 has 13 residues. The germline V and J ends were trimmed by 6 bases and 7 bases, with 13 bases remaining between them. The CDR3, as DNA: TGTGCCAGCAGCATTGTAGGGGTAAATGAGCAGTTCTTC. Encoded protein: CASSIVGVNEQFF.

The V call is TRBV18, the J call TRBJ2-2, with 9 positions matching TRBD1. Germline loops: CDR1 KGHSH, CDR2 LQKENI. Trimming removed 0 bases from V and 1 base from J; junction bases left unmatched: 0. The CDR3 has 16 residues. The DNA for the CDR3 is TGTGCCAGCTCACCACCGACAGGGGGGAACACCGGGGAGCTGTTTTTT. Protein sequence: CASSPPTGGNTGELFF.

The J gene is TRBJ2-7, the V gene TRBV7-8; no definite D call. The V and J ends lost 3 bases and 4 bases respectively, with 7 bases between them. The CDR3 length is 12 residues. The germline gives CDR1 SGHVS, CDR2 FQNEAQ. The chain's CDR3 is CASSFPRYEQYF. CDR3 sequence (DNA): TGTGCCAGCAGCTTCCCCCGATACGAGCAGTACTTC.

The chain carries TRBV5-1 and TRBJ1-1, with 7 bases lining up with TRBD1. Trimming removed 6 bases from V and 0 bases from J; junction bases left unmatched: 8. Germline V CDR1 and CDR2: SGHRS, YFSETQ. The CDR3 has 15 amino acids. The CDR3 DNA sequence: TGCGCCAGCACCCTAACGGGACAGTTGAACACTGAAGCTTTCTTT. Translating gives CASTLTGQLNTEAFF.

The genes are TRBV5-6 and TRBJ1-3, with D hard to call. This CDR3 has 16 residues. Between the trimmed V and J ends, which lost 0 bases and 1 base, there was a span of 11 bases. From germline, CDR1 is SGHDT and CDR2 YYEEEE. For the CDR3, the DNA is TGTGCCAGCAGCTTGGCAGGAGAAATGTCTGGAAACACCATATATTTT. This encodes CASSLAGEMSGNTIYF.

The chain has TRBV11-3 and TRBJ2-2; 11 nucleotides match TRBD2. Per germline, CDR1 SGHNT and CDR2 YENEEA. CDR3 size: 19 residues. The V gene end was trimmed by 0 bases and the J gene end by 5 bases; junction bases not matched to a gene: 11. The CDR3 is CASSLDQTSGVSGTGELFF. In nucleotides, the CDR3 is TGTGCCAGCAGCTTAGATCAGACTAGCGGGGTGTCGGGAACCGGGGAGCTGTTTTTT.

This clone was seen a few times. The chain uses TRBV7-2 and TRBJ1-3; a possible D gene is TRBD1 (5 bases). Germline CDR1 is SGHTA and CDR2 is FQGNSA. Trimming took off 3 bases at V and 7 bases at J, with 13 bases between the two ends. This CDR3 contains 14 residues. CDR3 protein: CASSFPGAWNTIYF. The CDR3 coding sequence is TGTGCCAGCAGCTTTCCCGGGGCGTGGAACACCATATATTTT.

V is TRBV29-1 and J is TRBJ1-1; 9 bases match TRBD1. V shed 7 bases, J shed 1 base, and the junction held 4 bases outside the gene matches. Germline CDR1 reads SQVTM; CDR2 reads ANQGSEA. CDR3 length equals 13 residues. CDR3 protein: CSALQGANTEAFF. Here the CDR3 DNA reads TGCAGCGCTTTACAGGGGGCGAACACTGAAGCTTTCTTT.

The chain employs TRBV18 and TRBJ1-1; D may be TRBD1 (5 bases). CDR3 length equals 14 residues. V dropped 8 bases and J dropped 1 base, with 14 bases sitting between them. Germline V gives CDR1 KGHSH, CDR2 LQKENI. The CDR3 nucleotides are TGTGCCAGCCTACACCCGGGACCGAACACTGAAGCTTTCTTT. This encodes CASLHPGPNTEAFF.

The chain is built from TRBV20-1 and TRBJ1-5, with D uncertain. The germline V and J ends were trimmed by 3 bases and 2 bases, with 8 bases remaining between them. CDR1 DFQATT and CDR2 SNEGSKA come from the germline V gene (reference sequence). This CDR3 comprises 13 residues. Here the CDR3 DNA reads TGCAGTGCTAGTATGCGCGGCAATCAGCCCCAGCATTTT. Residues: CSASMRGNQPQHF.

The rearrangement links TRBV12-3 or TRBV12-4 to TRBJ1-2; D is unresolved. The CDR3 extends over 13 amino acids. V gave up 0 bases and J gave up 4 bases, with 6 bases separating them. The CDR3 region has the DNA TGTGCCAGCAGTTTAGCGGAGGTCTATGGCTACACCTTC. Translated: CASSLAEVYGYTF.

In DNA form, the CDR3 reads TGTGCCAGTAGTCCAAACAGGCTAACTAATGAAAAACTGTTTTTT. Translated: CASSPNRLTNEKLFF. V is TRBV19 and J is TRBJ1-4; D is possibly TRBD1 (5 bases). This CDR3 has 15 residues. Trimming stripped 5 bases from V and 1 base from J, with 11 bases between. Per the germline V gene, CDR1 is LNHDA and CDR2 is SQIVND (reference sequence).

This sequence joins TRBV20-1 and TRBJ2-5; D unresolved. V lost 7 bases to trimming and J lost 7 bases, with 13 bases between them. The CDR3 totals 11 residues. Germline CDR1 DFQATT, CDR2 SNEGSKA (reference sequence). The chain's CDR3 is CSGTALGTQYF. Written as DNA, the CDR3 is TGCAGTGGGACGGCCCTGGGGACCCAGTACTTC.

The chain carries TRBV4-2 and TRBJ1-5; unclear D gene. Germline values: CDR1 LGHNA, CDR2 YNFKEQ. The V gene lost 3 bases and the J gene lost 6 bases, with 18 bases spanning the gap. This CDR3 has 16 amino acids. CDR3 DNA: TGTGCCAGCAGCCAGGGTCCCCCCCCCTTTGGTCAGCCCCAGCATTTT. This codes for CASSQGPPPFGQPQHF.

This rearrangement joins TRBV6-5 to TRBJ1-3; no clear D gene. Trimming cost V 6 bases and J 3 bases, with 9 bases left between them. The CDR3 sequence is 13 residues long. In germline, CDR1 is MNHEY, CDR2 SVGAGI. The CDR3 DNA is TGTGCCAGCAGCTCTCCCGGTGGAAACACCATATATTTT. This encodes CASSSPGGNTIYF.

This chain uses TRBV11-2 with TRBJ2-1; 9 nucleotides line up with TRBD2. With V trimmed by 2 bases and J by 0 bases, 2 bases remained unmatched. Per the germline V gene, CDR1 is SGHAT and CDR2 is FQNNGV. The CDR3 totals 16 residues. As DNA, the CDR3 is TGTGCCAGCAGCTTAAGCGGGGGGAGCTCCTACAATGAGCAGTTCTTC. Its translation: CASSLSGGSSYNEQFF.

V is TRBV6-1 and J is TRBJ2-1; TRBD2 agrees at 7 bases. In germline, CDR1 is MNHNS, CDR2 SASEGT. The trim removed 4 bases at V and 9 bases at J, leaving 18 bases unmatched. This CDR3 contains 17 residues. The CDR3 DNA reads as TGTGCCAGCAGTGCCCGTAATATTGGGCGGGAGACCAGTGAGCAGTTCTTC. It specifies CASSARNIGRETSEQFF.

J is TRBJ1-4 and V is TRBV7-9, with 8 bases identical to TRBD1. With 5 bases clipped from V and 8 bases from J, the junction kept 10 bases outside the gene matches. The CDR3 runs 15 residues. Germline V CDR1 and CDR2: SEHNR, FQNEAQ (reference sequence). CDR3: CASSPQTGVGEKLFF. Here the CDR3 DNA reads TGTGCCAGCAGCCCGCAGACAGGGGTGGGGGAAAAACTGTTTTTT.

CDR3 amino acids: CASSLAKRGGEQFF. The CDR3 DNA reads as TGTGCCAGCAGCTTGGCCAAAAGGGGGGGCGAGCAGTTCTTC. J is TRBJ2-1 and V is TRBV5-6; tentatively, D is TRBD2 (7 bases). The CDR3 extends over 14 amino acids. Trimming stripped 0 bases from V and 10 bases from J, with 14 bases between. Germline V gene data show CDR1 as SGHDT and CDR2 as YYEEEE. Combining the CDR3 with reference TRBV5-6 and TRBJ2-1 gives the whole variable domain DAGVTQSPTHLIKTRGQQVTLRCSPKSGHDTVSWYQQALGQGPQFIFQYYEEEERQRGNFPDRFSGHQFPNYSSELNVNALLLGDSALYLCASSLAKRGGEQFFGPGTRLTVL.